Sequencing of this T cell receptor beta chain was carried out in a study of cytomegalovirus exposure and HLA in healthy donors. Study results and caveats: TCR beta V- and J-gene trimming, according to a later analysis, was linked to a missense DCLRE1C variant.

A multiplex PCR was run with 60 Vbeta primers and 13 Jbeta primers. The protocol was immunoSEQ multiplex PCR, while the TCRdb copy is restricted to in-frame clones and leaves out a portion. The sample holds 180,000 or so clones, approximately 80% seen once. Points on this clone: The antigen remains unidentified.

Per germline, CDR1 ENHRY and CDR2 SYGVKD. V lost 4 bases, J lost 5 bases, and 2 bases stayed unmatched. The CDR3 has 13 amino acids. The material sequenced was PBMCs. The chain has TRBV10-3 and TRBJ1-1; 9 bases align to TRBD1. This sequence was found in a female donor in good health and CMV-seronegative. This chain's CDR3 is CAISGQGETEAFF. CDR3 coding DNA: TGTGCCATCAGTGGACAGGGGGAAACTGAAGCTTTCTTT.